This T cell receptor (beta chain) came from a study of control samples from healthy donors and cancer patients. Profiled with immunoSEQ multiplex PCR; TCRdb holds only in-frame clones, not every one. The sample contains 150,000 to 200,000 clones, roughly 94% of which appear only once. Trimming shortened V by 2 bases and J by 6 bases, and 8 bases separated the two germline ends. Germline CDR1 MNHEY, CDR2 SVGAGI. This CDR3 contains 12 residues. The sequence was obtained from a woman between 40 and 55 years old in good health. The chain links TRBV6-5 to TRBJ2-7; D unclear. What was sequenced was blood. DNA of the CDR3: TGTGCCAGCAGTTACGGCGGCGCCGAGCAGTACTTC. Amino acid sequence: CASSYGGAEQYF.